This T cell receptor beta chain originates from a study of T cell responses to AZD1222 COVID-19 vaccine. The protocol was immunoSEQ multiplex PCR, while the TCRdb copy is restricted to in-frame clones and leaves out a portion. The sample holds around 64,000 clones, 80% to 90% seen once. Study results and caveats: Epitopes outside B.1.351 and B.1.1.7 mutated regions reportedly drew nearly half of spike TCRs. CD4 TCRs associated with vaccination spanned spike, dominating at 160-218 and 743-854. Seropositivity was recorded at baseline in only a handful of AZD1222 recipients. The donors showed a predominance of white British ancestry and of females, with possible underestimation of clonal diversity.

Trimming took off 6 bases at V and 3 bases at J, with 14 bases between the two ends. This CDR3 contains 14 residues. The V gene's germline CDR1 is SGHTA and CDR2 FQGNSA. With regard to this clone: Its target is not known.

The receptor's source is an adult who received the AZD1222 COVID-19 vaccine. The input for sequencing was peripheral blood, taken 28 days after the second AZD1222 dose. The V and J genes are TRBV7-2 and TRBJ2-5; the D call may be TRBD1 or TRBD2 (5 bases each). The CDR3 DNA follows: TGTGCCAGCAGACCTCGCTTGGGGGAAGAGACCCAGTACTTC. Translating gives CASRPRLGEETQYF.